This T cell receptor beta chain appears in the sequencing data of a study of PD-1 blockade in classical Hodgkin lymphoma. In the study overall: Every 2 weeks, patients had 3 mg/kg nivolumab intravenously. Study-level points and caveats: A significant rise in TCR diversity was seen by C4D1 for CD4+ cells but not for CD8+ cells.

V shed 4 bases and J shed 3 bases, with 16 bases lying between them. Germline loops: CDR1 SGHAT, CDR2 FQDESV (reference sequence). This CDR3 region has 16 residues. Remarks on this clone: Its matching antigen is unknown.

The protocol was immunoSEQ multiplex PCR, while the TCRdb copy is restricted to in-frame clones and leaves out a portion. The sample includes about 150,000 clones, around 73% of them seen just once. Each of the patients experienced relapse following autologous stem cell transplantation, and their brentuximab vedotin exposure differed. Complete response, partial response or progressive disease constituted the best responses recorded. This clonotype originated in a human donor with classical Hodgkin lymphoma. V usage is TRBV11-1 and J usage is TRBJ2-1; D tentatively reads TRBD1 or TRBD2 (6 bases each). The sample here was peripheral blood mononuclear cells (PBMCs), taken before the second cycle of nivolumab. This CDR3 reads CASSSRGTLFYNEQFF. For the CDR3, the DNA is TGTGCCAGCAGCTCAAGGGGGACTCTATTCTACAATGAGCAGTTCTTC.